Listed below are T cell receptor beta chains from one sample, sequenced in a study of OX40 agonist ivuxolimab in advanced cancers. Clones were read by immunoSEQ multiplex PCR, and TCRdb kept only the in-frame ones, dropping some. The sample lists 80,000 to 130,000 clones; 75% to 95% were seen once. This specimen consisted of CD4+ or CD8+ T cells sorted from blood, obtained in a trial of the OX40 agonist ivuxolimab. The receptor set was obtained from an adult with an advanced solid tumor such as melanoma, head and neck, liver or kidney cancer. Both conserved end residues are part of each CDR3. Fields, in order: J gene, V gene, clone size, D gene, CDR3 DNA, CDR3 protein. The D gene is left open where the match is weak. Clone size is not always given. Where it is, it says once, few, many or a class for expanded clones.

>TRBJ1-1|TRBV28|-|-
TGTGCCAGCAGTTTACGGGGGGCGGCTTTCTTT
CASSLRGAAFF
>TRBJ2-7|TRBV7-2|-|TRBD1
TGTGCCAGCAGCTTAAGGGACAGGACCTACGAGCAGTACTTC
CASSLRDRTYEQYF
>TRBJ2-1|TRBV13|-|TRBD2
TGTGCCAGCAGCTTATGGACTAGCGGGAGACATGAGCAGTTCTTC
CASSLWTSGRHEQFF
>TRBJ2-7|TRBV5-7|-|-
TGTGCCAGCCGTGGTGGGGGCAAGTACTTC
CASRGGGKYF
>TRBJ2-3|TRBV5-1|-|TRBD1
TGCGCCAGCAGCCAAGGACAGGCGACAGATACGCAGTATTTT
CASSQGQATDTQYF
>TRBJ2-7|TRBV30|-|-
TGTGCCTGGAGTAGGGGCCCGTACGAGCAGTACTTC
CAWSRGPYEQYF
>TRBJ1-5|TRBV7-8|-|-
TGTGCCAGCAGCGCCAGAGGAGGGGGTAAGAGCAATCAGCCCCAGCATTTT
CASSARGGGKSNQPQHF
>TRBJ2-2|TRBV19|-|TRBD1
TGTGCCAGTAGCTTTCACAGGGGGTCCCCCAACACCGGGGAGCTGTTTTTT
CASSFHRGSPNTGELFF
>TRBJ2-1|TRBV9|-|-
TGTGCCAGCAGCGTAGGCGGGGCCGACTCCTACAATGAGCAGTTCTTC
CASSVGGADSYNEQFF
>TRBJ2-2|TRBV2|-|TRBD2
TGTGCCAGCAGGTTAGCGGGAGTCGGGACCGGGGAGCTGTTTTTT
CASRLAGVGTGELFF
>TRBJ2-7|TRBV20-1|-|-
TGCAGTGCTAGAATCGGGTACGAGCAGTACTTC
CSARIGYEQYF
>TRBJ2-2|TRBV7-9|-|TRBD2
TGTGCCAGTCGAGGACTAGCGGGATCCGGGGAGCTGTTTTTT
CASRGLAGSGELFF
>TRBJ2-2|TRBV19|once|TRBD1
TGTGCCAGTAGTCCTCACAGGGGGGTGACCGGGGAGCTGTTTTTT
CASSPHRGVTGELFF
>TRBJ1-5|TRBV7-2|-|TRBD1
TGTGCCAGCAGGGACAGGGGACGCAATCAGCCCCAGCATTTT
CASRDRGRNQPQHF
>TRBJ1-5|TRBV6-1|-|-
TGTGCCAGCAGTGACCTTGGAACTCAGCCCCAGCATTTT
CASSDLGTQPQHF
>TRBJ1-2|TRBV28|-|TRBD1
TGTGCCAGCAGTTTACCAGGGGGCCGAGCTAACTATGGCTACACCTTC
CASSLPGGRANYGYTF
>TRBJ2-2|TRBV5-4|-|-
TGTGCCAGCAGCTTGCCGGGACTGGTGGCCGGGGAGCTGTTTTTT
CASSLPGLVAGELFF
>TRBJ2-2|TRBV5-1|-|TRBD2
TGCGCCAGCAGCCGGACTAGCCGCAACACCGGGGAGCTGTTTTTT
CASSRTSRNTGELFF
>TRBJ2-3|TRBV11-2|-|-
TGTGCCAGCAGCCCCAGGTCGTGGAGCACAGATACGCAGTATTTT
CASSPRSWSTDTQYF
>TRBJ2-7|TRBV10-3|-|TRBD2
TGTGCCATCAGTGACATCCGAGCGGGAAAATTCTCCTACGAGCAGTACTTC
CAISDIRAGKFSYEQYF
>TRBJ2-1|TRBV11-3|-|-
TGTGCCAGCAGCATCGATGAGTGGAGGGAGCAGTTCTTC
CASSIDEWREQFF
>TRBJ2-7|TRBV7-9|few|-
TGTGCCAGCAGCAAAGGACGTTTAGCCTACGAGCAGTACTTC
CASSKGRLAYEQYF
>TRBJ1-1|TRBV18|-|TRBD1
TGTGCCAGCTCACCGGGACAGGGTTTAACTGAAGCTTTCTTT
CASSPGQGLTEAFF
>TRBJ2-7|TRBV4-1|-|-
TGCGCCAGCAGCGCACAACTCTACTCGAGGAGCTCCTACGAGCAGTACTTC
CASSAQLYSRSSYEQYF
>TRBJ2-2|TRBV6-5|-|-
TGTGCCAGCAGCCCCCCCCGGGGCACCGGGGAGCTGTTTTTT
CASSPPRGTGELFF
>TRBJ1-5|TRBV6-5|-|TRBD1
TGTGCCAGCAGAACGGGACAGGCTTTACAGCCCCAGCATTTT
CASRTGQALQPQHF
>TRBJ2-1|TRBV6-4|-|TRBD1
TGTGCCAGCAGTGCCGGGACAGGGTCCTACAATGAGCAGTTCTTC
CASSAGTGSYNEQFF
>TRBJ2-4|TRBV19|once|-
TGTGCCAGTAGTTTCCTATCCCAGGGATCAGCCAAAAACATTCAGTACTTC
CASSFLSQGSAKNIQYF
>TRBJ2-1|TRBV7-9|once|TRBD2
TGTGCCAGCAGCTTAGGTTCGCTAGCGGGAACTTTGGATGAGCAGTTCTTC
CASSLGSLAGTLDEQFF
>TRBJ2-7|TRBV6-6|-|TRBD1
TGTGCCAGCAGTTTCCAGGGGGCCTACGAGCAGTACTTC
CASSFQGAYEQYF
>TRBJ2-3|TRBV19|-|TRBD1
TGTGCCAGTAGTTCATGGACTGCTACAGGGGCGCAGTATTTT
CASSSWTATGAQYF
>TRBJ2-5|TRBV4-1|-|-
TGCGCCAGCAGCCAATCAGGTCAAGAGACCCAGTACTTC
CASSQSGQETQYF
>TRBJ1-2|TRBV19|-|-
TGTGCCAGTAGTATTGGACGTGGGAGCCCCAACGGGATTAACTATGGCTACACCTTC
CASSIGRGSPNGINYGYTF
>TRBJ1-4|TRBV29-1|-|TRBD1
TGCAGCGTGGTCGGACAGGGGCCCGCAAAACTGTTTTTT
CSVVGQGPAKLFF
>TRBJ2-1|TRBV6-4|-|-
TGTGCCGGGAACCTGGGGGGAATGGTGAGCTCCTACAATGAGCAGTTCTTC
CAGNLGGMVSSYNEQFF
>TRBJ1-2|TRBV27|-|TRBD1
TGTGCCAGCAGTTTCGACGGACGGGACAGGGGGCAAGGTGGCTACACCTTC
CASSFDGRDRGQGGYTF
>TRBJ2-1|TRBV7-8|-|-
TGTGCCAGCAGCCGACGGACTGGGGTTGAGCAGTTCTTC
CASSRRTGVEQFF
>TRBJ2-2|TRBV5-1|-|-
TGCGCCAGCAACGTGGGAAACACCGGGGAGCTGTTTTTT
CASNVGNTGELFF